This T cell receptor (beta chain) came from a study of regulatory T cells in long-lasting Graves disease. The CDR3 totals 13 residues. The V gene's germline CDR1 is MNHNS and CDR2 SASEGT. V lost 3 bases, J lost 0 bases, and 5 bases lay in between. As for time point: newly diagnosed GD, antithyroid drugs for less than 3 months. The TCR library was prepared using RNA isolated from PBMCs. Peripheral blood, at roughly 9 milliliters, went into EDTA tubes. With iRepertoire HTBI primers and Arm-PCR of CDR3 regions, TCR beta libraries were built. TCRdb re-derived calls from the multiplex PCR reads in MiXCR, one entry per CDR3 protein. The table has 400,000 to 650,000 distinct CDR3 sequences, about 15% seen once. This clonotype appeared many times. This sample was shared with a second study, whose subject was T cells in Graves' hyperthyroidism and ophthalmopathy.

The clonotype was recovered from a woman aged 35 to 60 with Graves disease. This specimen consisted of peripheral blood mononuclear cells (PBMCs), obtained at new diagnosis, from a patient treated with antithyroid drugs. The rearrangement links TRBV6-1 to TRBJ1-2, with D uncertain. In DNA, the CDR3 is TGTGCCAGCAGTGACACCGCTAACTATGGCTACACCTTC. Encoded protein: CASSDTANYGYTF.